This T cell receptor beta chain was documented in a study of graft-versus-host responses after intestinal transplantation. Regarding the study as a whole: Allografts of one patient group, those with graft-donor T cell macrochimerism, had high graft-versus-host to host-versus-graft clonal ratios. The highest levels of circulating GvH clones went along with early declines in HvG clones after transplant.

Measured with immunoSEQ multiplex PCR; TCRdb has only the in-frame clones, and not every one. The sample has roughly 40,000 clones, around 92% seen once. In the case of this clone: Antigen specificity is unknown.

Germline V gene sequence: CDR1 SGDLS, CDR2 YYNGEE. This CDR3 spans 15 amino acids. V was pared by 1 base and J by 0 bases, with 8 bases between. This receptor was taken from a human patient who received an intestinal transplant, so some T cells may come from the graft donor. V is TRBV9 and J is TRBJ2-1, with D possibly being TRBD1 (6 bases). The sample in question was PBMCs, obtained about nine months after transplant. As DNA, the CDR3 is TGTGCCAGCAGCGTAACAGGGAGCTCCTACAATGAGCAGTTCTTC. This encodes CASSVTGSSYNEQFF. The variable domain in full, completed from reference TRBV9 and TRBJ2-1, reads DSGVTQTPKHLITATGQRVTLRCSPRSGDLSVYWYQQSLDQGLQFLIQYYNGEERAKGNILERFSAQQFPDLHSELNLSSLELGDSALYFCASSVTGSSYNEQFFGPGTRLTVL.